The clone carrying this T cell receptor (beta chain) has ten or more counts. This specimen comes from a study of T cell repertoires in cytomegalovirus infection. V was shortened by 6 bases and J by 2 bases, with 11 bases between the two germline ends. Germline assignment: CDR1 SGHTA and CDR2 FQGNSA. The CDR3 runs 13 residues. TCRdb re-derived calls from the reads in MiXCR, one entry per CDR3 protein. The table has hundreds of thousands of distinct CDR3 sequences, 24% seen once. This receptor was identified in a human donor in good health (CMV status not recorded). Some clones in this sample may be carry-over from other donors' samples. The sequenced sample consisted of CD8+ T cells from PBMCs. The chain combines TRBV7-2 with TRBJ2-7; D is undetermined. The CDR3 DNA sequence: TGTGCCAGCAGTTATGGTTTGACCTACGAGCAGTACTTC. This gives the protein CASSYGLTYEQYF.